One sample yielded the 27 T cell receptor beta chains listed below, sequenced in a study of T cell responses to AZD1222 COVID-19 vaccine. Clones were read by immunoSEQ multiplex PCR, and TCRdb kept only the in-frame ones, dropping some. The sample yields about 150,000 clones, roughly nine tenths seen once. Material: peripheral blood, obtained on day 0 of AZD1222 vaccination. The receptor source for this set is an adult in good health.

V and J are TRBV11-2 and TRBJ2-7; 7 bases are shared with TRBD1. The length of the CDR3 is 13 residues. Germline trimming cut 6 bases from V and 5 bases from J; bases unmatched to any gene: 7. Per germline, CDR1 SGHAT and CDR2 FQNNGV. CDR3 sequence reads: CASSWTGLDEQYF. The DNA of the CDR3 is TGTGCCAGCAGTTGGACAGGCCTCGACGAGCAGTACTTC.

The J gene is TRBJ2-7, the V gene TRBV12-5; TRBD1 is a possible D gene (6 bases). The CDR3 extends over 12 amino acids. Per the germline V gene, CDR1 is LGHNT and CDR2 is FRNRAP. V was trimmed by 3 bases and J by 6 bases, leaving 9 bases between them. CDR3 amino acids: CASGFPGVEQYF. In DNA form, the CDR3 reads TGTGCTAGTGGTTTCCCAGGGGTCGAGCAGTACTTC.

The chain uses TRBV28 and TRBJ2-7, with a weak D call TRBD1 (6 bases). Trimming shortened V by 7 bases and J by 3 bases, and 16 bases separated the two germline ends. The CDR3 is made up of 14 amino acids. CDR1 MDHEN and CDR2 SYDVKM come from the germline V gene. The CDR3 nucleotides read TGTGCCAGCAACAATCCGGGACACCTCTACGAGCAGTACTTC. This codes for CASNNPGHLYEQYF.

The chain employs TRBV19 and TRBJ2-3; D uncertain. The CDR3 is 16 amino acids. Per germline, CDR1 LNHDA and CDR2 SQIVND (reference sequence). Trimming removed 5 bases from V and 3 bases from J, with 18 bases in between. CDR3 DNA: TGTGCCAGTAGTCCCTTGGGGATATCCCTTACAGATACGCAGTATTTT. As protein: CASSPLGISLTDTQYF.

The chain has TRBV12-3 or TRBV12-4 and TRBJ2-7; 8 bases are a match to TRBD1. V was clipped by 6 bases and J by 1 base; unmatched bases: 2. The CDR3 consists of 13 residues. The CDR3 nucleotides read TGTGCCAGCAGAGACAGGGGTTCCTACGAGCAGTACTTC. Protein product: CASRDRGSYEQYF.

The V and J genes are TRBV19 and TRBJ1-6; 8 bases fit TRBD1. This CDR3 comprises 16 residues. CDR1 and CDR2 (germline): LNHDA, SQIVND (reference sequence). V gave up 5 bases and J gave up 4 bases; unmatched junction bases: 7. CDR3 sequence: CASSLQTGAYNSPLHF. The CDR3 coding sequence is TGTGCCAGTAGTCTACAGACAGGGGCTTATAATTCACCCCTCCACTTT. Full variable domain (missing parts from reference TRBV19 and TRBJ1-6): DGGITQSPKYLFRKEGQNVTLSCEQNLNHDAMYWYRQDPGQGLRLIYYSQIVNDFQKGDIAEGYSVSREKKESFPLTVTSAQKNPTAFYLCASSLQTGAYNSPLHFGNGTRLTVT.

This rearrangement joins TRBV5-1 to TRBJ1-2, with D perhaps TRBD1 (5 bases). V lost 4 bases and J lost 4, with 17 bases in between. CDR3 length equals 15 residues. Per germline, CDR1 SGHRS and CDR2 YFSETQ. As DNA, the CDR3 is TGCGCCAGCAGCCCCGGAGAGGGGTTTGGCTATGGCTACACCTTC. Its protein product is CASSPGEGFGYGYTF.

The chain uses TRBV6-5 and TRBJ1-2; the D is unclear. The V and J ends lost 0 bases and 4 bases respectively, with 9 bases between them. Germline CDR1 reads MNHEY; CDR2 reads SVGAGI. The CDR3 is 14 residues long. Here the CDR3 reads CASSYSAGLYGYTF. The DNA of the CDR3 is TGTGCCAGCAGTTACTCGGCGGGTCTCTATGGCTACACCTTC.

The count of this clone is one. The chain combines TRBV5-4 with TRBJ2-1, with D perhaps matching TRBD1 (8 bases). Germline CDR1 and CDR2: SGHNT and YYREEE (reference sequence). CDR3 length equals 15 residues. V was shortened by 2 bases and J by 1 base, with 10 bases between the two germline ends. The CDR3 reads CASSLQGGSYNEQFF. The CDR3 DNA reads TGTGCCAGCAGCTTACAGGGGGGGTCCTACAATGAGCAGTTCTTC. The entire variable domain, with the rest obtained from reference TRBV5-4 and TRBJ2-1, is as follows: ETGVTQSPTHLIKTRGQQVTLRCSSQSGHNTVSWYQQALGQGPQFIFQYYREEENGRGNFPPRFSGLQFPNYSSELNVNALELDDSALYLCASSLQGGSYNEQFFGPGTRLTVL.

This chain connects TRBV27 to TRBJ1-4; a weak D match, TRBD1 (6 bases). Germline CDR1 MNHEY, CDR2 SMNVEV (reference sequence). V lost 5 bases and J 5 bases, leaving 12 bases between the germline ends. The CDR3 extends over 14 amino acids. The CDR3 nucleotides are TGTGCCAGCAGTACGGACAGATTAAATGAAAAACTGTTTTTT. This translates into CASSTDRLNEKLFF.

J is TRBJ2-1 and V is TRBV7-3; tentatively, D is TRBD1 (5 bases). V was shortened by 3 bases and J by 6 bases, with 24 bases between the two germline ends. The CDR3 is 18 residues long. Germline CDR1 reads SGHTA; CDR2 reads FQGTGA. CDR3 nucleotide sequence: TGTGCCAGCAGCTTGACCCTTGTGGAGACCCACAGGCTCAATGAGCAGTTCTTC. Protein product: CASSLTLVETHRLNEQFF.

The chain recombines TRBV25-1 with TRBJ1-2; unclear D gene. V was clipped by 1 base and J by 7 bases, with 19 bases between them. The CDR3 covers 16 residues. Germline V lookup: CDR1 MGHDK, CDR2 SYGVNS. CDR3 sequence: CASSEFSATPQFGYTF. The CDR3 coding sequence is TGTGCCAGCAGTGAATTCTCTGCGACACCCCAATTTGGCTACACCTTC.

The chain links TRBV10-3 to TRBJ2-5; tentative D call: TRBD2 (6 bases). From germline, CDR1 is ENHRY and CDR2 SYGVKD. The V gene lost 0 bases and the J gene lost 5 bases, with 13 bases spanning the gap. This CDR3 is built from 15 residues. The CDR3 DNA sequence: TGTGCCATCAGTGAGTCGCCTAGCGTCGGGGAGACCCAGTACTTC. Amino acids: CAISESPSVGETQYF.

The CDR3 sequence is CSVDRRQAGVNTEAFF. Written as DNA, the CDR3 is TGCAGCGTTGATCGCCGACAGGCGGGAGTGAACACTGAAGCTTTCTTT. The J gene is TRBJ1-1, the V gene TRBV29-1, with D perhaps TRBD1 (6 bases). This CDR3 is 16 amino acids long. V gave up 3 bases and J gave up 0 bases, with 17 bases separating them. The V gene's germline CDR1 is SQVTM and CDR2 ANQGSEA.

The chain combines TRBV30 with TRBJ2-1; 9 bases are shared with TRBD2. V was pared by 1 base and J by 2 bases, with 6 bases of the junction left unmatched. The CDR3 loop spans 16 amino acids. The V gene's germline CDR1 is GTSNPN and CDR2 SVGIG (reference sequence). The CDR3 DNA is TGTGCCTGGAGTGCCTCGTTAGCGGGGGCCTACAATGAGCAGTTCTTC. Translating it yields CAWSASLAGAYNEQFF.

This clone turned up a few times. The V gene is TRBV28, the J gene TRBJ2-7, with a possible D match to TRBD1 (5 bases). CDR1 and CDR2 from the germline V gene are MDHEN and SYDVKM. The length of the CDR3 is 16 residues. Trimming took off 2 bases at V and 1 base at J, with 15 bases between the two ends. The CDR3 is CASSLRADRDSYEQYF. CDR3 DNA: TGTGCCAGCAGTTTAAGGGCCGACAGAGATTCCTACGAGCAGTACTTC.

The chain couples TRBV27 to TRBJ2-2, with D uncertain. Germline V gene sequence: CDR1 MNHEY, CDR2 SMNVEV (reference sequence). The CDR3 loop spans 11 amino acids. Trimming cost V 8 bases and J 1 base, with 2 bases left between them. This CDR3 is CASGNTGELFF. Here the CDR3 DNA reads TGTGCCAGCGGGAACACCGGGGAGCTGTTTTTT.

The V call is TRBV5-6, the J call TRBJ2-5; 7 nucleotides line up with TRBD1. The CDR3 is 15 residues long. Germline values: CDR1 SGHDT, CDR2 YYEEEE. Losses at the gene ends were 3 bases for V and 3 bases for J; bases not matched to a gene: 8. CDR3 in amino acids: CASSSGTVWKETQYF. In DNA form, the CDR3 reads TGTGCCAGCAGCTCCGGGACAGTTTGGAAAGAGACCCAGTACTTC.

The rearrangement joins TRBV7-9 to TRBJ2-1; 12 nucleotides line up with TRBD2. Looked up from germline, CDR1 is SEHNR and CDR2 is FQNEAQ (reference sequence). The V segment lost 3 bases and the J segment 6 bases; nucleotides outside the gene matches: 6. The CDR3 has 16 amino acids. DNA of the CDR3: TGTGCCAGCAGCTTCGCTAGCGGGGGGGCCGCCAATGAGCAGTTCTTC. It codes for CASSFASGGAANEQFF. Full variable domain (outside the CDR3, taken from reference TRBV7-9 and TRBJ2-1): DTGVSQNPRHKITKRGQNVTFRCDPISEHNRLYWYRQTLGQGPEFLTYFQNEAQLEKSRLLSDRFSAERPKGSFSTLEIQRTEQGDSAMYLCASSFASGGAANEQFFGPGTRLTVL.

This chain links TRBV18 with TRBJ1-2, with a tentative D call TRBD1 (5 bases). The V gene's germline CDR1 is KGHSH and CDR2 LQKENI. This CDR3 contains 15 residues. Trimming removed 4 bases at V and 0 bases at J, with 12 bases between. The CDR3 sequence: CASSQSGAPNYGYTF. In DNA, the CDR3 is TGTGCCAGCTCACAGAGCGGGGCGCCTAACTATGGCTACACCTTC.

V usage is TRBV2 and J usage is TRBJ1-5, with TRBD1 as a possible D gene (5 bases). Trimming shortened V by 4 bases and J by 4 bases, and 14 bases separated the two germline ends. CDR1 SNHLY and CDR2 FYNNEI come from the germline V gene. The CDR3 runs to 15 residues. CDR3 in amino acids: CASSVGRAKNQPQHF. Written as DNA, the CDR3 is TGTGCCAGCAGTGTCGGCAGGGCAAAAAATCAGCCCCAGCATTTT.

The chain is built from TRBV7-2 and TRBJ1-5; no reliable D call. Trimming stripped 1 base from V and 6 bases from J, with 10 bases between. Germline V gene lookup returns CDR1 SGHTA and CDR2 FQGNSA. The CDR3 is made up of 14 amino acids. For the CDR3, the DNA is TGTGCCAGCAGCTTAGTAGGTGGAGGTCAGCCCCAGCATTTT. The encoded protein is CASSLVGGGQPQHF.

The rearrangement joins TRBV9 to TRBJ2-3; D possibly corresponds to TRBD1 (6 bases). Trimming removed 1 base from V and 0 bases from J, with 9 bases in between. CDR1 is SGDLS, CDR2 YYNGEE, per germline. This CDR3 is 15 amino acids long. CDR3 DNA: TGTGCCAGCAGCGTACCACAGGGAAGCACAGATACGCAGTATTTT. Translated: CASSVPQGSTDTQYF. The full variable domain, in which reference TRBV9 and TRBJ2-3 provide the parts outside the CDR3, is DSGVTQTPKHLITATGQRVTLRCSPRSGDLSVYWYQQSLDQGLQFLIQYYNGEERAKGNILERFSAQQFPDLHSELNLSSLELGDSALYFCASSVPQGSTDTQYFGPGTRLTVL.

CDR3 sequence reads: CATGTAPEKLFF. In nucleotides, the CDR3 is TGTGCCACAGGGACAGCGCCTGAAAAACTGTTTTTT. V is TRBV28 and J is TRBJ1-4; 7 bases align to TRBD1. The CDR3 loop spans 12 amino acids. The germline V gene encodes CDR1 MDHEN and CDR2 SYDVKM. The junction had 6 bases not matched to a gene; V was cut back by 10 bases and J by 7 bases.

The chain combines TRBV19 with TRBJ1-5; D unresolved. The germline CDR1 and CDR2 sequences are LNHDA and SQIVND (reference sequence). The CDR3 runs 16 residues. The germline V and J ends were trimmed by 5 bases and 3 bases, with 17 bases remaining between them. CDR3 protein: CASSGPVDTNNQPQHF. CDR3 DNA: TGTGCCAGTAGTGGCCCGGTTGATACAAACAATCAGCCCCAGCATTTT.

This chain uses TRBV9 with TRBJ2-3, with a weak D call TRBD1 (5 bases). In germline, CDR1 is SGDLS, CDR2 YYNGEE. Trimming took off 1 base at V and 5 bases at J, with 17 bases between the two ends. The CDR3 covers 16 residues. The CDR3 protein is CASSVSPGLARDTQYF. In nucleotides, the CDR3 is TGTGCCAGCAGCGTAAGCCCAGGGTTAGCACGAGATACGCAGTATTTT. The entire variable domain, with the rest obtained from reference TRBV9 and TRBJ2-3, is as follows: DSGVTQTPKHLITATGQRVTLRCSPRSGDLSVYWYQQSLDQGLQFLIQYYNGEERAKGNILERFSAQQFPDLHSELNLSSLELGDSALYFCASSVSPGLARDTQYFGPGTRLTVL.

The chain links TRBV7-9 to TRBJ1-2; D unclear. The ends were cut back, 3 bases at V and 0 bases at J, with 5 bases in the middle. The length of the CDR3 is 13 residues. CDR1 and CDR2 from the germline V gene are SEHNR and FQNEAQ (reference sequence). CDR3 in amino acids: CASSFYSNYGYTF. As DNA, the CDR3 is TGTGCCAGCAGCTTTTATTCTAACTATGGCTACACCTTC.